The 9 T cell receptor beta chains reported below all come from one sample, sequenced in a study of Ad26.COV2.S vaccination and SARS-CoV-2 variants. Treatment described: around 19 received Ad26.COV2.S at low or high dose, single or two shots; a few received placebo; per-sample allocation not given. Collection of samples fell on day 63 after the first vaccine or placebo injection. Only in-frame clones appear in the TCRdb table, and some are missing; sequencing was by immunoSEQ multiplex PCR. Altogether roughly 300,000 clones are present, roughly nine tenths being singletons, with the ten largest covering around 6.1%. Material: peripheral blood, obtained in a trial of Ad26.COV2.S vaccine versus placebo. These receptors were collected from a person between 18 and 65 years old who received the Ad26.COV2.S COVID-19 vaccine or a placebo.

The rearrangement joins TRBV25-1 to TRBJ1-2; possible D gene TRBD1, 5 bases. Between the trimmed V and J ends, which lost 0 bases and 4 bases, there was a span of 9 bases. CDR1 is MGHDK, CDR2 SYGVNS, per germline. This CDR3 comprises 14 residues. DNA of the CDR3: TGTGCCAGCAGTGAATATAAGGGGAGCTATGGCTACACCTTC. Translating it yields CASSEYKGSYGYTF.

This chain links TRBV29-1 with TRBJ1-2, with D unresolved. Trimming took 4 bases from V and 6 from J, leaving 3 bases between them. The CDR3 is 9 amino acids. The germline CDR1 and CDR2 sequences are SQVTM and ANQGSEA. CDR3 sequence: CSVVNGYTF. Here the CDR3 DNA reads TGCAGCGTTGTAAATGGCTACACCTTC. Full variable domain (rest looked up from reference TRBV29-1 and TRBJ1-2): SAVISQKPSRDICQRGTSLTIQCQVDSQVTMMFWYRQQPGQSLTLIATANQGSEATYESGFVIDKFPISRPNLTFSTLTVSNMSPEDSSIYLCSVVNGYTFGSGTRLTVV.

This clone was counted a single time. V gene TRBV6-5 combines with J gene TRBJ1-2; the D is unclear. CDR1 and CDR2 (germline): MNHEY, SVGAGI. The V end was cut by 2 bases, the J end by 4 bases, with 11 bases between. The CDR3 is 14 amino acids. The DNA of the CDR3 is TGTGCCAGCAGTTACGGGCGCAGACCCTATGGCTACACCTTC. Translating gives CASSYGRRPYGYTF.

The chain couples TRBV2 to TRBJ1-5; D is unresolved. Deletions cut 10 bases from V and 4 bases from J, with 14 bases between. This CDR3 contains 13 residues. The germline V gene encodes CDR1 SNHLY and CDR2 FYNNEI. Here the CDR3 reads CATNLRENQPQHF. Here the CDR3 DNA reads TGTGCCACCAACCTCCGGGAGAATCAGCCCCAGCATTTT.

This sequence joins TRBV5-1 and TRBJ1-4; TRBD1 might be the D (5 bases). From germline, CDR1 is SGHRS and CDR2 YFSETQ. V was pared by 0 bases and J by 10 bases, with 16 bases between. The CDR3 contains 15 residues. CDR3 protein: CASSLVGTDQLKLFF. CDR3 bases: TGCGCCAGCAGCTTGGTAGGGACGGATCAGCTAAAACTGTTTTTT. The full variable domain, rest sourced from reference TRBV5-1 and TRBJ1-4, is KAGVTQTPRYLIKTRGQQVTLSCSPISGHRSVSWYQQTPGQGLQFLFEYFSETQRNKGNFPGRFSGRQFSNSRSEMNVSTLELGDSALYLCASSLVGTDQLKLFFGSGTQLSVL.

This rearrangement joins TRBV5-1 to TRBJ1-3, with a tentative D call TRBD1 (6 bases). The CDR3 runs 16 residues. The germline V gene encodes CDR1 SGHRS and CDR2 YFSETQ. Trimming took off 0 bases at V and 3 bases at J, with 13 bases between the two ends. This CDR3 reads CASSLAGGRYGNTIYF. The CDR3 DNA sequence: TGCGCCAGCAGCTTGGCTGGGGGGCGGTATGGAAACACCATATATTTT. The full variable domain, with the rest looked up from reference TRBV5-1 and TRBJ1-3, is KAGVTQTPRYLIKTRGQQVTLSCSPISGHRSVSWYQQTPGQGLQFLFEYFSETQRNKGNFPGRFSGRQFSNSRSEMNVSTLELGDSALYLCASSLAGGRYGNTIYFGEGSWLTVV.

The count of this clone is one. The chain joins TRBV30 to TRBJ1-2, with D maybe TRBD1 (6 bases). Trimming took 0 bases from V and 4 from J, leaving 15 bases between them. Germline CDR1 is GTSNPN and CDR2 is SVGIG (reference sequence). This CDR3 has 15 residues. This CDR3 is CAWSVSGGHIYGYTF. In DNA, the CDR3 is TGTGCCTGGAGTGTGTCTGGGGGGCATATCTATGGCTACACCTTC.

The chain couples TRBV20-1 to TRBJ1-2; no firm D call. Germline lookup yields CDR1 DFQATT and CDR2 SNEGSKA (reference sequence). V shed 3 bases and J shed 10 bases, with 12 bases lying between them. CDR3 length: 11 amino acids. The CDR3 DNA reads as TGCAGTGCTAGTCAAGTGGTACTCTACACCTTC. This sequence encodes CSASQVVLYTF.

The chain carries TRBV18 and TRBJ1-2, with D possibly matching TRBD1 (6 bases). Germline V gives CDR1 KGHSH, CDR2 LQKENI. CDR3 length: 14 amino acids. V lost 3 bases and J lost 5, with 13 bases in between. The CDR3 bases are TGTGCCAGCTCACCTTTGGACAGTCTATATGGCTACACCTTC. Encoded protein: CASSPLDSLYGYTF. Drawing the rest from reference TRBV18 and TRBJ1-2, the complete variable domain is NAGVMQNPRHLVRRRGQEARLRCSPMKGHSHVYWYRQLPEEGLKFMVYLQKENIIDESGMPKERFSAEFPKEGPSILRIQQVVRGDSAAYFCASSPLDSLYGYTFGSGTRLTVV.